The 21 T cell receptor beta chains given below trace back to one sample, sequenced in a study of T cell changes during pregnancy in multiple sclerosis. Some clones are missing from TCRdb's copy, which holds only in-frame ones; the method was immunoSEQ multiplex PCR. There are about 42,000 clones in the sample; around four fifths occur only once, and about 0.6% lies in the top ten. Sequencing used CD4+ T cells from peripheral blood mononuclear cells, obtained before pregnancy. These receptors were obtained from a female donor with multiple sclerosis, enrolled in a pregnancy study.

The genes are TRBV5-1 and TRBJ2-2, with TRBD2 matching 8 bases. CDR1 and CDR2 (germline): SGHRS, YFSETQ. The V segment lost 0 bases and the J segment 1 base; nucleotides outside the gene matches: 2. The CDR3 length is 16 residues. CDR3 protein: CASSLVGTRNTGELFF. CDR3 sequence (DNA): TGCGCCAGCAGCTTGGTAGGGACTAGGAACACCGGGGAGCTGTTTTTT.

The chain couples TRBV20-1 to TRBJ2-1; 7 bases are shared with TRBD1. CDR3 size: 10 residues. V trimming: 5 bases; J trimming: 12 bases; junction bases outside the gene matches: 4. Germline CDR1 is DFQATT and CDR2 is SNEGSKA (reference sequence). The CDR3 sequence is CSAWTGRQFF. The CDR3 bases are TGCAGTGCTTGGACAGGAAGGCAGTTCTTC.

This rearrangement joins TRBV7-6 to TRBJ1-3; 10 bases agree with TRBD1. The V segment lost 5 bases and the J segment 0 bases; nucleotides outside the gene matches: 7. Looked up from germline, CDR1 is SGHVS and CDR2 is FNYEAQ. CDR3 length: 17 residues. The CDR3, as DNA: TGTGCCAGCAGCCCCCGGACAGGGGGAAACTCTGGAAACACCATATATTTT. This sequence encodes CASSPRTGGNSGNTIYF.

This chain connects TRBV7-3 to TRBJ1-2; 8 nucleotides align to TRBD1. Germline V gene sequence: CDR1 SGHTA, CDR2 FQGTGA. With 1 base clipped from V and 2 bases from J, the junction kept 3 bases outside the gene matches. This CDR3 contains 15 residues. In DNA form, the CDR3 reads TGTGCCAGCAGCTTAATGAGGACAGGGAACTATGGCTACACCTTC. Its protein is CASSLMRTGNYGYTF.

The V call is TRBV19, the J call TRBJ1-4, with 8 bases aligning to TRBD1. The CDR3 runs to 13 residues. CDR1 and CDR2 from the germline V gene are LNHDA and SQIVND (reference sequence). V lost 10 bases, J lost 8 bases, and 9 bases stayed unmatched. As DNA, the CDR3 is TGTGCCACCACCAGGGGGCAAGGAGAAAAACTGTTTTTT. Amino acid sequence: CATTRGQGEKLFF.

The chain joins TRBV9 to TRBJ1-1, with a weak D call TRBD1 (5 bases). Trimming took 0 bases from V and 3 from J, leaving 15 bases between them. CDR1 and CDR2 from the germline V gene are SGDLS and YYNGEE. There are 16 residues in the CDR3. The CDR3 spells CASSVGPRPGDTEAFF. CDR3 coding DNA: TGTGCCAGCAGCGTAGGTCCGAGGCCGGGGGACACTGAAGCTTTCTTT.

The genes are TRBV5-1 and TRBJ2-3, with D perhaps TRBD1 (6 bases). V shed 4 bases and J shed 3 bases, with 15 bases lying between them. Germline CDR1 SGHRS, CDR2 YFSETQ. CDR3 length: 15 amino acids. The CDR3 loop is CASSPGLDSTDTQYF. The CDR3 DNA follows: TGCGCCAGCAGCCCCGGACTGGACAGTACAGATACGCAGTATTTT.

CDR3 sequence reads: CASSLRTGQNIQYF. The CDR3 DNA follows: TGCGCCAGCAGCTTGAGGACAGGGCAAAACATTCAGTACTTC. The chain has TRBV5-1 and TRBJ2-4; 8 bases match TRBD1. The length of the CDR3 is 14 residues. J lost 5 bases, V lost 1 base, and 2 bases had no gene match. Germline V CDR1 and CDR2: SGHRS, YFSETQ.

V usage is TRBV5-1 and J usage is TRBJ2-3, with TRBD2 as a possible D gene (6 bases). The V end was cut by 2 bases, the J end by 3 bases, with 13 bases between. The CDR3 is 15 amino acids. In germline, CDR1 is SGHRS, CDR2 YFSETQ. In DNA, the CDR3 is TGCGCCAGCAGCTTCGCCCTCGCGGGGACAGATACGCAGTATTTT. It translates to CASSFALAGTDTQYF.

CDR3 in amino acids: CASSTPSYALSEKLFF. The CDR3 DNA follows: TGTGCCAGTAGTACCCCCTCCTATGCCTTGAGTGAAAAACTGTTTTTT. The chain recombines TRBV19 with TRBJ1-4; no reliable D call. This CDR3 region has 16 residues. The V gene lost 4 bases and the J gene lost 7 bases, with 19 bases spanning the gap. Germline V CDR1 and CDR2: LNHDA, SQIVND (reference sequence).

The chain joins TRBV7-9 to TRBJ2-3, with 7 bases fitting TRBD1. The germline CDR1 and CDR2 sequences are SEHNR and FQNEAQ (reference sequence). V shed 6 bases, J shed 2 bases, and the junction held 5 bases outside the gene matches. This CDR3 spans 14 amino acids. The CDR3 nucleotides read TGTGCCAGCAGATGGGACAGAACCACAGATACGCAGTATTTT. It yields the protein CASRWDRTTDTQYF.

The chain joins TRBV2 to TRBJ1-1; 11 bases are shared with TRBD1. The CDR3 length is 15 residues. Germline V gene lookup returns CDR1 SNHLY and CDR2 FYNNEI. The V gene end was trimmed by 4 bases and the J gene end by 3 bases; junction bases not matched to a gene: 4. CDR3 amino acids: CASSGWGQGDTEAFF. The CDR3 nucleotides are TGTGCCAGCAGTGGGTGGGGACAGGGGGACACTGAAGCTTTCTTT.

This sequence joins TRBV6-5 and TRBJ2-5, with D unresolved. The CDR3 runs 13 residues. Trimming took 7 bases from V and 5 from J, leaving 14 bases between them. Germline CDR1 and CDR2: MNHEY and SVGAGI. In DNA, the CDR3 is TGTGCCAGCACTAAACCTGGTGCGGAGACCCAGTACTTC. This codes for CASTKPGAETQYF.

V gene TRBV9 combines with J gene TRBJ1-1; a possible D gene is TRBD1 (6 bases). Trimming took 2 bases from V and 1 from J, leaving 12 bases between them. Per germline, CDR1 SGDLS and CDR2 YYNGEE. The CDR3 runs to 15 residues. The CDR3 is CASSVAGEPNTEAFF. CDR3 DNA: TGTGCCAGCAGCGTGGCAGGGGAACCGAACACTGAAGCTTTCTTT.

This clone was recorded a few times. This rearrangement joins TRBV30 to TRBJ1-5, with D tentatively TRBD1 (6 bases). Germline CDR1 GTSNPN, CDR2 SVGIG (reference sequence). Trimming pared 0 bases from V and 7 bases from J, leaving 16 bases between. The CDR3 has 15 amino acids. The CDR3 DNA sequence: TGTGCCTGGAGTGTACGGGATGACAGGCGACAGCCCCAGCATTTT. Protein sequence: CAWSVRDDRRQPQHF.

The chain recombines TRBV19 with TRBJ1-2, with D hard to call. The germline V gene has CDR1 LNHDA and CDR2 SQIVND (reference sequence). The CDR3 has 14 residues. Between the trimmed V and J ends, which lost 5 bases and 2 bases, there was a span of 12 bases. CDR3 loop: CASSPPGGNYGYTF. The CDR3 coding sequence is TGTGCCAGTAGTCCCCCAGGCGGGAACTATGGCTACACCTTC.

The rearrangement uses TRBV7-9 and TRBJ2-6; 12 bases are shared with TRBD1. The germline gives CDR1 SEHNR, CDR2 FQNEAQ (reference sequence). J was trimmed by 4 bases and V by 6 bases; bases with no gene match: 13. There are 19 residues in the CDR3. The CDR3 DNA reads TGTGCCAGCAGAAGTAACCGGGACAGGGGGCTCGGAGGGGCCAACGTCCTGACTTTC. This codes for CASRSNRDRGLGGANVLTF.

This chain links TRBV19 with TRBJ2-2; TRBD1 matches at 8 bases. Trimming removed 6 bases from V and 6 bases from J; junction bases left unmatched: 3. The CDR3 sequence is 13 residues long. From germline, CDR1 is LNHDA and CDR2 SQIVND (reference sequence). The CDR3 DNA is TGTGCCAGTAGCTACAGGGGGGCCGGGGAGCTGTTTTTT. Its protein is CASSYRGAGELFF.

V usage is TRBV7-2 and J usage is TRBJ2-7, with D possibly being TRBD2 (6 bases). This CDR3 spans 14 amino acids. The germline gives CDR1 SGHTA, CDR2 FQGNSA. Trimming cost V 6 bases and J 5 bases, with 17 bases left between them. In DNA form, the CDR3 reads TGTGCCAGCAGTAACGGAAAGGGAGGAAACGAGCAGTACTTC. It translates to CASSNGKGGNEQYF.

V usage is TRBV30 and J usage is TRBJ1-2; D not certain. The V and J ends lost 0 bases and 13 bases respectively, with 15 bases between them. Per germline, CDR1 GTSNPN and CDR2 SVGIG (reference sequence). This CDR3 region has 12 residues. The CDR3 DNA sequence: TGTGCCTGGAGTGTAGGTCTGGGAGGGCGCACCTTC. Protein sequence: CAWSVGLGGRTF.

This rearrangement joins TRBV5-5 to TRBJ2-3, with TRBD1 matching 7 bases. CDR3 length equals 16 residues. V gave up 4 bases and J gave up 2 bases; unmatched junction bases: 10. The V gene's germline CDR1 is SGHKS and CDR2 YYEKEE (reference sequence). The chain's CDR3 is CASSALGDSHTDTQYF. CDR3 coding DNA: TGTGCCAGCAGCGCGCTGGGGGACAGTCACACAGATACGCAGTATTTT.